The clone carrying this T cell receptor beta chain was observed a few times. Its specificity is unknown. Specified treatment: AdE1-LMPpoly-expanded autologous EBV-specific T-cell therapy followed by anti-PD-1 nivolumab. Repertoires were generated with immunoSEQ multiplex PCR, while TCRdb's copy carries only in-frame clones and drops some. The sample comprises roughly 21,000 clones, about 80% of which are singletons, and around 30% rests with the top ten. This sample stems from a study of EBV T-cell therapy then PD-1 blockade in nasopharyngeal carcinoma. V lost 0 bases, J lost 6 bases, and 8 bases lay in between. Looked up from germline, CDR1 is MRHNA and CDR2 is SNTAGT. The CDR3 runs to 14 residues.

The TCR sequence derives from a man between 40 and 49 years old with nasopharyngeal carcinoma. The chain recombines TRBV6-4 with TRBJ2-2; D gene uncertain. The source was CD8+ T cells from blood, collected at approximately day 60 from a patient whose treatment included autologous EBV-specific T cells and nivolumab. The CDR3 here is CASSDSVQAGELFF. DNA of the CDR3: TGTGCCAGCAGTGACTCTGTTCAGGCCGGGGAGCTGTTTTTT.